This T cell receptor (beta chain) was sequenced during a study of blood T cells in healthy people across ages. CDR1 is MNHEY and CDR2 is SMNVEV in the germline V gene (reference sequence). Trimming left V 1 base short and J 10 bases short, with 8 bases between. The CDR3 sequence is 12 residues long. PCR was performed a second time for about 7 to 11 cycles using a sample-barcoded 5' primer and a J-beta primer mix. One entry per CDR3 protein, called by TCRdb with MiXCR from the 5' RACE reads. The data hold hundreds of thousands of distinct CDR3 sequences, with 45% to 70% observed a single time. This clonotype was detected only a few times.

Sequencing input: blood. The TCR originated in a middle-aged man in good health. The chain couples TRBV27 to TRBJ2-1; tentative D call: TRBD2 (6 bases). The CDR3, as DNA: TGTGCCAGCAGTTTATTTGGGAGGGAGCAGTTCTTC. The encoded protein is CASSLFGREQFF.